The 14 T cell receptor beta chains given below trace back to one sample, sequenced in a study of OX40 agonist ivuxolimab in advanced cancers. Sequencing used immunoSEQ multiplex PCR; TCRdb keeps in-frame clones, though not all of them. The sample includes just over 20,000 clones, around 80% of them seen just once. The specimen was CD4+ or CD8+ T cells sorted from blood, collected in a trial of the OX40 agonist ivuxolimab. These TCRs come from an adult with an advanced solid tumor such as melanoma, head and neck, liver or kidney cancer.

This clone was detected only a few times. The V gene is TRBV5-1, the J gene TRBJ2-5, with D perhaps matching TRBD2 (6 bases). Trimming pared 4 bases from V and 7 bases from J, leaving 20 bases between. The V gene's germline CDR1 is SGHRS and CDR2 YFSETQ. This CDR3 spans 15 amino acids. As DNA, the CDR3 is TGCGCCAGCAGCCCTTCGGGACTCCCTCCAGGGACCCAGTACTTC. Protein product: CASSPSGLPPGTQYF.

The CDR3 DNA sequence: TGTGCCAGCACTAGGCAGGGAGGGACAGATACGCAGTATTTT. Residues: CASTRQGGTDTQYF. The J gene is TRBJ2-3, the V gene TRBV6-1; 7 nucleotides align to TRBD2. The CDR3 sequence is 14 residues long. Per germline, CDR1 MNHNS and CDR2 SASEGT. Trimming at V came to 7 bases and at J to 3 bases, leaving 7 bases not matched to a gene.

V is TRBV19 and J is TRBJ1-5; tentative D call: TRBD1 (6 bases). Germline V gene lookup returns CDR1 LNHDA and CDR2 SQIVND (reference sequence). V was pared by 6 bases and J by 0 bases, with 12 bases between. This CDR3 is 15 amino acids long. The CDR3 sequence: CASSRGRNSNQPQHF. Here the CDR3 DNA reads TGTGCCAGTAGCCGGGGGCGGAATAGCAATCAGCCCCAGCATTTT.

The gene calls are TRBV5-1 and TRBJ1-4; D is uncertain. The V end was cut by 0 bases, the J end by 0 bases, with 9 bases between. Germline V gene lookup returns CDR1 SGHRS and CDR2 YFSETQ. This CDR3 is 16 amino acids long. The CDR3, as DNA: TGCGCCAGCAGCTTGGCCGTAGTTGCAACTAATGAAAAACTGTTTTTT. It codes for CASSLAVVATNEKLFF.

In its sample, this clone was seen once. The chain carries TRBV6-1 and TRBJ2-1, with TRBD1 matching 8 bases. Per the germline V gene, CDR1 is MNHNS and CDR2 is SASEGT. The J segment lost 10 bases and the V segment lost 0 bases, leaving 8 bases of the junction unmatched. CDR3 size: 15 residues. DNA for the CDR3: TGTGCCAGCAGTGAAGCGGCGGGACAGGTAGACGAGCAGTTCTTC. This encodes CASSEAAGQVDEQFF.

The V gene is TRBV10-3, the J gene TRBJ2-2, with a weak D call TRBD1 (6 bases). The V gene lost 8 bases and the J gene lost 4 bases, with 14 bases spanning the gap. Germline V gene data show CDR1 as ENHRY and CDR2 as SYGVKD. CDR3 length equals 14 residues. The CDR3 spells CAIGAGAVTGELFF. The CDR3 DNA reads as TGTGCCATCGGGGCAGGGGCCGTCACCGGGGAGCTGTTTTTT.

The rearrangement joins TRBV6-4 to TRBJ2-1; 7 bases are shared with TRBD2. Germline V gene sequence: CDR1 MRHNA, CDR2 SNTAGT. CDR3 length: 16 amino acids. V trimming: 8 bases; J trimming: 0 bases; junction bases outside the gene matches: 10. The CDR3 nucleotides are TGTGCCAGCTCCCTGGGGGGGTCGAGCTCCTACAATGAGCAGTTCTTC. Amino acids: CASSLGGSSSYNEQFF.

The chain carries TRBV10-1 and TRBJ2-3, with 10 bases fitting TRBD2. CDR3 size: 14 residues. The J segment lost 5 bases and the V segment lost 2 bases, leaving 1 base of the junction unmatched. Germline V CDR1 and CDR2: WNHNN, SYGVQD (reference sequence). CDR3 protein: CASSEQRGGDTQYF. The DNA for the CDR3 is TGCGCCAGCAGTGAGCAGCGGGGGGGAGATACGCAGTATTTT.

This rearrangement joins TRBV5-3 to TRBJ2-3; D is unresolved. TRBV5-3 is an open reading frame, and its role is uncertain. This CDR3 is built from 14 residues. The ends were cut back, 0 bases at V and 8 bases at J, with 13 bases in the middle. CDR3 in DNA: TGTGCCAGAAGCTTGGTAAGCGTGGGTTTTACGCAGTATTTT. Translated, it gives CARSLVSVGFTQYF.

This chain joins TRBV6-1 and TRBJ1-5, with D possibly being TRBD1 (5 bases). The CDR3 runs to 15 residues. Deletions cut 10 bases from V and 3 bases from J, with 19 bases between. Germline CDR1 MNHNS, CDR2 SASEGT. DNA of the CDR3: TGTGCCAACGGCCCTGGGGGGTTTGTCAATCAGCCCCAGCATTTT. Protein product: CANGPGGFVNQPQHF.

V usage is TRBV11-1 and J usage is TRBJ2-7, with D perhaps TRBD2 (5 bases). CDR3 length: 15 amino acids. V lost 0 bases and J 7 bases, leaving 16 bases between the germline ends. CDR1 and CDR2 from the germline V gene are SGHAT and FQDESV (reference sequence). CDR3 nucleotides: TGTGCCAGCAGCTTAGCGTCCCGGGGTTCTTGGGAGCAGTACTTC. Protein sequence: CASSLASRGSWEQYF.

The chain couples TRBV9 to TRBJ1-3; no clear D gene. The CDR3 loop spans 14 amino acids. The germline V gene has CDR1 SGDLS and CDR2 YYNGEE. V dropped 0 bases and J dropped 1 base, with 5 bases sitting between them. Here the CDR3 DNA reads TGTGCCAGCAGCGTAGAAATATCTGGAAACACCATATATTTT. Its translation: CASSVEISGNTIYF.

The chain is built from TRBV7-2 and TRBJ1-3; D remains unclear. The V gene lost 3 bases and the J gene lost 0 bases, with 9 bases spanning the gap. From germline, CDR1 is SGHTA and CDR2 FQGNSA. The CDR3 loop spans 15 amino acids. CDR3 residues: CASSFAKGSGNTIYF. The CDR3, as DNA: TGTGCCAGCAGCTTTGCTAAGGGCTCTGGAAACACCATATATTTT.

This chain joins TRBV7-2 and TRBJ1-2, with TRBD1 matching over 7 bases. Unmatched junction bases numbered 3, after V lost 2 bases and J lost 6 bases. Germline V gene data show CDR1 as SGHTA and CDR2 as FQGNSA. The CDR3 loop spans 13 amino acids. CDR3 sequence: CASSLLQGNGYTF. CDR3 DNA: TGTGCCAGCAGCTTATTACAGGGGAATGGCTACACCTTC.